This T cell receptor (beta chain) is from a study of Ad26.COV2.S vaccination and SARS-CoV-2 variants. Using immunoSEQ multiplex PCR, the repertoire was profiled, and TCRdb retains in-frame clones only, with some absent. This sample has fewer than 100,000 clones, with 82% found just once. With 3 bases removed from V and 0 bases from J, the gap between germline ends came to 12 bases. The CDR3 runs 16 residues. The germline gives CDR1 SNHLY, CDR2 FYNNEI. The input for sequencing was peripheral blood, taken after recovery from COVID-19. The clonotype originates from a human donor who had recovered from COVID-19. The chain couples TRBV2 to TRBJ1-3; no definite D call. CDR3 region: CASSDVFLRSGNTIYF. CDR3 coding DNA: TGTGCCAGCAGTGACGTGTTCCTCCGCTCTGGAAACACCATATATTTT.